This T cell receptor beta chain was retrieved from a study of blood T cell repertoires in COVID-19. Assay used: immunoSEQ multiplex PCR; TCRdb lists only in-frame clones, some missing. The data show about 120,000 clones, roughly 79% seen once. The CDR3 runs 15 residues. CDR1 KGHSH and CDR2 LQKENI come from the germline V gene. V was pared by 3 bases and J by 1 base, with 0 bases of the junction left unmatched. As for this clone: Other DNA sequences of this sample code for an identical CDR3.

The TCR comes from a man between 65 and 79 years old with active or convalescent COVID-19. The sequenced sample was peripheral blood. This chain joins TRBV18 and TRBJ2-2; 9 nucleotides match TRBD1. In DNA form, the CDR3 reads TGTGCCAGCTCACCGGGACAGGGGAACACCGGGGAGCTGTTTTTT. It specifies CASSPGQGNTGELFF. Supplemented by reference TRBV18 and TRBJ2-2, the full variable domain reads NAGVMQNPRHLVRRRGQEARLRCSPMKGHSHVYWYRQLPEEGLKFMVYLQKENIIDESGMPKERFSAEFPKEGPSILRIQQVVRGDSAAYFCASSPGQGNTGELFFGEGSRLTVL.